This TCR beta chain was profiled in a study of T cell responses to AZD1222 COVID-19 vaccine. Study-wide findings and caveats: Spike-specific TCR breadth and depth rose after two AZD1222 doses. Repertoire sampling was restricted to post-peak T cell response timepoints.

Notes on this clone: The antigen is not known.

TCRdb's table, derived via immunoSEQ multiplex PCR, lists solely in-frame clones and lacks some. The table lists 120,000 to 150,000 clones, roughly 88% of them singletons. This CDR3 is 16 amino acids long. J was trimmed by 2 bases and V by 7 bases; bases with no gene match: 11. The germline CDR1 and CDR2 sequences are SNHLY and FYNNEI. The chain couples TRBV2 to TRBJ1-5, with 7 bases that match TRBD1. This TCR was recovered from an adult in good health. The input for sequencing was peripheral blood, taken on day 0 of MenACWY control vaccination. The CDR3, as DNA: TGTGCCAGCAACCAACAGGGGAGGGTGGGCAATCAGCCCCAGCATTTT. Protein product: CASNQQGRVGNQPQHF.